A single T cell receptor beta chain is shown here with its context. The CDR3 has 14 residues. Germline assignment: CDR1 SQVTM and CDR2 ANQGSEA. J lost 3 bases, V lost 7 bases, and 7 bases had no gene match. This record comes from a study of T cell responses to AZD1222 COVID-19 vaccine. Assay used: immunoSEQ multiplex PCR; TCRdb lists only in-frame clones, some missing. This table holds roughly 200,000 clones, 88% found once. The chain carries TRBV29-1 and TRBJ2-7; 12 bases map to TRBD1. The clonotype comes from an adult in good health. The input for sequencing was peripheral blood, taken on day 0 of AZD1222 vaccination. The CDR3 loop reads CSASGTGGLYEQYF. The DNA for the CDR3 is TGCAGCGCCTCCGGGACAGGGGGCCTCTACGAGCAGTACTTC.